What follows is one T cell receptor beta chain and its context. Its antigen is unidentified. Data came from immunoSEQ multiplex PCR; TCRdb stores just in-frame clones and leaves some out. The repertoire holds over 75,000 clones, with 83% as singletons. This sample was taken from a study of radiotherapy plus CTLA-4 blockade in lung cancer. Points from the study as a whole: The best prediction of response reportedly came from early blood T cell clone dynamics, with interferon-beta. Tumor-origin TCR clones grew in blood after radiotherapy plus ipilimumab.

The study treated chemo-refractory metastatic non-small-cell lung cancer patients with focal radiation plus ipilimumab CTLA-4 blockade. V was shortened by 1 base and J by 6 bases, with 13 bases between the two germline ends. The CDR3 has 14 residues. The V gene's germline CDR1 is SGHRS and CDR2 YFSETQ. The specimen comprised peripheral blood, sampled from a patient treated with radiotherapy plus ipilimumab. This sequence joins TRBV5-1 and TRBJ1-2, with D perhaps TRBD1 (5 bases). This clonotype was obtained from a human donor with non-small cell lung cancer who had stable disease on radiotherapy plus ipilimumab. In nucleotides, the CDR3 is TGCGCCAGCAGCTTGTCCAGGGCCCCGAATGGCTACACCTTC. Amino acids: CASSLSRAPNGYTF. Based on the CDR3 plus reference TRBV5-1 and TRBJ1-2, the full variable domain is KAGVTQTPRYLIKTRGQQVTLSCSPISGHRSVSWYQQTPGQGLQFLFEYFSETQRNKGNFPGRFSGRQFSNSRSEMNVSTLELGDSALYLCASSLSRAPNGYTFGSGTRLTVV.